The sample holds many counts of the clone carrying this T cell receptor (beta chain). Germline V gives CDR1 LGHNA, CDR2 YSLEER. The CDR3 has 15 residues. Trimming cost V 3 bases and J 5 bases, with 17 bases left between them. This entry belongs to a study of naive and memory T cell subsets. Amplification of ligated cDNA took four PCR rounds with SP2 and nested alpha and beta constant primers. TCRdb reanalysed the UMI-ligation and nested PCR reads using MiXCR and keeps one entry per CDR3 protein. In the table there are 20,000 to 25,000 distinct CDR3 sequences, about 6.4% of which are singletons. Treatment given: skin biopsy from PPD injection site in Mantoux-positive individual. The library had UMIs added by 3' ligation of an oligonucleotide to TCR cDNA. Biopsied sites were PPD injections in people with a positive Mantoux test.

The receptor was derived from an adult in good health. This specimen was skin, taken from a tuberculin skin test site. This chain connects TRBV4-3 to TRBJ2-7; D gene uncertain. CDR3 bases: TGCGCCAGCAGCCACGTGTTGGCAGGCCCCCACGAGCAGTACTTC. The encoded protein is CASSHVLAGPHEQYF.